This TCR beta chain was captured in a study of OX40 agonist ivuxolimab in advanced cancers. CDR3 length: 15 amino acids. Per germline, CDR1 LNHNV and CDR2 YYDKDF (reference sequence). Trimming took 5 bases from V and 0 from J; bases not matched to a gene: 1. Clones were read by immunoSEQ multiplex PCR, and TCRdb kept only the in-frame ones, dropping some. The sample yields some 95,000 clones, approximately 85% seen once. This clonotype was sampled from an adult with an advanced solid tumor such as melanoma, head and neck, liver or kidney cancer. Sequences were derived from CD4+ or CD8+ T cells sorted from blood, sampled in a trial of the OX40 agonist ivuxolimab. The rearrangement joins TRBV15 to TRBJ2-1; 10 positions agree with TRBD2. Here the CDR3 reads CATSASGSSYNEQFF. Written as DNA, the CDR3 is TGTGCCACCAGCGCTAGCGGGAGCTCCTACAATGAGCAGTTCTTC.